One sample yielded the 19 T cell receptor beta chains listed below, sequenced in a study of CD8 T cells in ankylosing spondylitis. TCRdb re-called the 5' RACE reads through MiXCR, storing one row per CDR3 protein. The sample has 9,900 or so distinct CDR3 sequences, around 6% seen once. Source material: blood, either unsorted or a sorted T cell fraction (not recorded which). These TCRs come from a female donor with ankylosing spondylitis or in good health (not recorded which).

This clonotype was seen repeatedly, ten times or more. V and J are TRBV9 and TRBJ2-5; the match to TRBD2 covers 11 bases. The CDR3 extends over 16 amino acids. The germline CDR1 and CDR2 sequences are SGDLS and YYNGEE. Trimming took 3 bases from V and 5 from J; bases not matched to a gene: 9. CDR3 protein: CASSAKSGTSGETQYF. In nucleotides, the CDR3 is TGTGCCAGCAGCGCAAAGTCCGGGACTAGCGGCGAGACCCAGTACTTC. Looking up the rest from reference TRBV9 and TRBJ2-5 gives the full variable domain: DSGVTQTPKHLITATGQRVTLRCSPRSGDLSVYWYQQSLDQGLQFLIQYYNGEERAKGNILERFSAQQFPDLHSELNLSSLELGDSALYFCASSAKSGTSGETQYFGPGTRLLVL.

Many counts were recorded for this clonotype. V is TRBV9 and J is TRBJ2-1, with 11 bases matching TRBD2. Germline-derived CDR1 and CDR2 are SGDLS and YYNGEE. The CDR3 is 16 residues long. J lost 4 bases, V lost 4 bases, and 7 bases had no gene match. Here the CDR3 reads CASSLSGLAGYNEQFF. The CDR3 nucleotides are TGTGCCAGCAGCTTAAGCGGACTAGCGGGTTACAATGAGCAGTTCTTC.

This chain links TRBV9 with TRBJ1-5; a weak D match, TRBD1 (5 bases). Trimming removed 4 bases at V and 7 bases at J, with 15 bases between. The length of the CDR3 is 14 residues. Germline V CDR1 and CDR2: SGDLS, YYNGEE. The chain's CDR3 is CASSKWGDPQPQHF. The CDR3 DNA reads TGTGCCAGCAGCAAATGGGGGGACCCCCAGCCCCAGCATTTT.

The sample holds many counts of this clonotype. The rearrangement joins TRBV9 to TRBJ2-3; 7 nucleotides match TRBD1. This CDR3 comprises 14 residues. In germline, CDR1 is SGDLS, CDR2 YYNGEE. The trim removed 4 bases at V and 2 bases at J, leaving 4 bases unmatched. The CDR3 reads CASSLGQATDTQYF. DNA for the CDR3: TGTGCCAGCAGCCTCGGACAGGCCACAGATACGCAGTATTTT.

The J gene is TRBJ2-1, the V gene TRBV9, with D possibly matching TRBD1 (6 bases). V lost 6 bases, J lost 0 bases, and 13 bases lay in between. The V gene's germline CDR1 is SGDLS and CDR2 YYNGEE. CDR3 length: 15 residues. The CDR3 DNA reads TGTGCCAGCACCCCGGGACACTCCTCCTACAATGAGCAGTTCTTC. Translated, it gives CASTPGHSSYNEQFF.

By frequency in the sample, this clonotype is medium-sized (0.01 to 0.1%). This sequence joins TRBV9 and TRBJ1-5; D perhaps matches TRBD1 (6 bases). Germline CDR1 and CDR2: SGDLS and YYNGEE. The CDR3 runs to 14 residues. Trimming removed 3 bases from V and 7 bases from J, with 14 bases in between. The CDR3 is CASSGSGDGQPQHF. CDR3 sequence (DNA): TGTGCCAGCAGCGGCTCAGGGGACGGGCAGCCCCAGCATTTT. Drawing the rest from reference TRBV9 and TRBJ1-5, the complete variable domain is DSGVTQTPKHLITATGQRVTLRCSPRSGDLSVYWYQQSLDQGLQFLIQYYNGEERAKGNILERFSAQQFPDLHSELNLSSLELGDSALYFCASSGSGDGQPQHFGDGTRLSIL.

This clonotype has at least ten counts. The chain carries TRBV9 and TRBJ2-7, with 9 bases aligning to TRBD2. The CDR3 is made up of 16 amino acids. CDR1 and CDR2 from the germline V gene are SGDLS and YYNGEE. J was trimmed by 2 bases and V by 3 bases; bases with no gene match: 9. The CDR3 sequence: CASSGPSSGTPYEQYF. The CDR3 DNA sequence: TGTGCCAGCAGCGGCCCCTCTAGCGGGACCCCCTACGAGCAGTACTTC.

This clonotype appeared many times. V gene TRBV9 combines with J gene TRBJ2-7; D possibly corresponds to TRBD2 (6 bases). V lost 0 bases and J 2 bases, leaving 12 bases between the germline ends. This CDR3 contains 15 residues. In germline, CDR1 is SGDLS, CDR2 YYNGEE. CDR3 DNA: TGTGCCAGCAGCGTAGATAGCGGTCGAACCTACGAGCAGTACTTC. As protein: CASSVDSGRTYEQYF.

By frequency in the sample, this clonotype is medium-sized (0.01 to 0.1%). This rearrangement joins TRBV9 to TRBJ2-3; no clear D. There are 14 residues in the CDR3. With 0 bases removed from V and 4 bases from J, the gap between germline ends came to 9 bases. Looked up from germline, CDR1 is SGDLS and CDR2 is YYNGEE. The CDR3 coding sequence is TGTGCCAGCAGCGTAGGTGGCTTACCAGATACGCAGTATTTT. Amino acids: CASSVGGLPDTQYF.

This clonotype came up a few times. CDR3 nucleotides: TGTGCCAGCAGCCCCCACAGGGGGGACACCGGGGAGCTGTTTTTT. It codes for CASSPHRGDTGELFF. The rearrangement links TRBV9 to TRBJ2-2; 8 bases fit TRBD1. This CDR3 is 15 amino acids long. V was clipped by 4 bases and J by 3 bases; unmatched bases: 5. The germline CDR1 and CDR2 sequences are SGDLS and YYNGEE.

This clonotype appeared once. The chain has TRBV9 and TRBJ2-1; no firm D call. Matching the DNA end better, TRBJ2-7 makes the J call doubtful. Germline values: CDR1 SGDLS, CDR2 YYNGEE. This CDR3 spans 12 amino acids. CDR3 loop: CASSDHYNEQYF. The CDR3 nucleotides are TGTGCCAGCAGCGACCACTACAATGAGCAGTACTTC.

By frequency in the sample, this clonotype is medium-sized. The chain combines TRBV9 with TRBJ1-1, with a weak D call TRBD1 (5 bases). The CDR3 has 15 residues. The germline V gene has CDR1 SGDLS and CDR2 YYNGEE. V shed 3 bases and J shed 3 bases, with 15 bases lying between them. In nucleotides, the CDR3 is TGTGCCAGCAGCGGAACCCCGGGGGTGGACACTGAAGCTTTCTTT. Its translation: CASSGTPGVDTEAFF.

The chain couples TRBV9 to TRBJ2-5, with 8 bases that match TRBD2. The CDR3 consists of 13 residues. Trimming took 0 bases from V and 5 from J; bases not matched to a gene: 0. Per the germline V gene, CDR1 is SGDLS and CDR2 is YYNGEE. The CDR3 nucleotides read TGTGCCAGCAGCGTAGCTAGCGGGGAGACCCAGTACTTC. Amino acids: CASSVASGETQYF.

This clonotype has at least ten counts. The gene calls are TRBV9 and TRBJ1-1; D ambiguous. The V gene's germline CDR1 is SGDLS and CDR2 YYNGEE. The ends were cut back, 0 bases at V and 1 base at J, with 4 bases in the middle. This CDR3 spans 13 amino acids. This CDR3 is CASSVEGNTEAFF. The CDR3 nucleotides are TGTGCCAGCAGCGTAGAGGGGAACACTGAAGCTTTCTTT.

V usage is TRBV9 and J usage is TRBJ2-3, with D maybe TRBD2 (6 bases). This CDR3 region has 16 residues. Trimming took off 2 bases at V and 2 bases at J, with 15 bases between the two ends. The germline gives CDR1 SGDLS, CDR2 YYNGEE. Written as DNA, the CDR3 is TGTGCCAGCAGCGTCGTAGCGGAATTTTACACAGATACGCAGTATTTT. Protein product: CASSVVAEFYTDTQYF.

Points on this clonotype: A much larger clone sits a single nucleotide away, making a read error possible. J is TRBJ2-7 and V is TRBV9; D possibly corresponds to TRBD1 (6 bases). The length of the CDR3 is 15 residues. CDR1 is SGDLS and CDR2 is YYNGEE in the germline V gene. This chain's CDR3 is CANSLGTRGAYEQYF. In nucleotides, the CDR3 is TGTGCCAACAGCCTGGGAACCAGGGGAGCCTACGAGCAGTACTTC.

The J gene is TRBJ2-3, the V gene TRBV9, with a weak D call TRBD2 (7 bases). CDR1 is SGDLS and CDR2 is YYNGEE in the germline V gene. Trimming removed 4 bases from V and 1 base from J, with 13 bases in between. The CDR3 extends over 15 amino acids. The CDR3 loop is CASSQGGGGTDTQYF. CDR3 DNA: TGTGCCAGCAGCCAAGGCGGGGGCGGCACAGATACGCAGTATTTT.

The gene calls are TRBV9 and TRBJ2-1; TRBD2 matches at 13 bases. After removal of 3 bases from V and 0 bases from J, the junction contained 6 bases not matched to a gene. Per germline, CDR1 SGDLS and CDR2 YYNGEE. CDR3 length equals 18 residues. The CDR3 bases are TGTGCCAGCAGCGAGAGAACTAGCGGGGGGGCCTCCTACAATGAGCAGTTCTTC. Encoded protein: CASSERTSGGASYNEQFF.

At least ten counts were recorded for this clonotype. The V call is TRBV9, the J call TRBJ2-1, with D possibly TRBD1 on 6 matching bases. Germline CDR1 and CDR2: SGDLS and YYNGEE. V was pared by 3 bases and J by 6 bases, with 19 bases between. The CDR3 length is 16 residues. The CDR3 bases are TGTGCCAGCAGCGAAACGGGGACAATAACCCGCAATGAGCAGTTCTTC. Amino acids: CASSETGTITRNEQFF.